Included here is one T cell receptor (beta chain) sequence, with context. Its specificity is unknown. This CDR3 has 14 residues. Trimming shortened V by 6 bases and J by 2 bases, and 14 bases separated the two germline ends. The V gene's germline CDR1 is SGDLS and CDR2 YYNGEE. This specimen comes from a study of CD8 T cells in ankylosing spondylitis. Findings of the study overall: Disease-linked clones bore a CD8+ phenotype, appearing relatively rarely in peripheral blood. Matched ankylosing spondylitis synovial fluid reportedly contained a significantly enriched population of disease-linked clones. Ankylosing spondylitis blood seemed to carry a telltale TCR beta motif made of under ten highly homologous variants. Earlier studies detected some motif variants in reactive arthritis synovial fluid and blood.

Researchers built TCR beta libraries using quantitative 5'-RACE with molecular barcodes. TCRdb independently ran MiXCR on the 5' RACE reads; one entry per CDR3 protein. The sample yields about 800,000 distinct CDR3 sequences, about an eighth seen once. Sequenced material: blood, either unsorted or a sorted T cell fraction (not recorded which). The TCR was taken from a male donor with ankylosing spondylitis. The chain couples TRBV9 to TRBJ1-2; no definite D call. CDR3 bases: TGTGCCAGCACGCCATCGGCAGAGAACTATGGCTACACCTTC. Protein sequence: CASTPSAENYGYTF.